The TCR beta chain under discussion was sequenced for a study of CD8+ T cells in alopecia areata. Study results and limitations: The study found that many expanded lesional clones persisted in scalp and blood during tofacitinib.

The CDR3 contains 13 residues. Per germline, CDR1 MNHNY and CDR2 SVGAGI (reference sequence). The V gene lost 7 bases and the J gene lost 2 bases, with 12 bases spanning the gap. A note on this clone: Antigen: not known.

Sample treatment: oral pan-JAK inhibitor, 5-10 mg twice daily. Isolated RNA was reverse transcribed into cDNA used as the sequencing template. TCRdb keeps only in-frame clones here, not all; method: immunoSEQ multiplex PCR. This table holds 150,000 or so clones, roughly 86% found once. V gene TRBV6-6 combines with J gene TRBJ2-7; no clear D gene. This TCR was sampled from a human donor with alopecia areata. This sample comprised CD8+ T cells sorted from blood, obtained at week 4, from a patient treated with tofacitinib. CDR3 DNA: TGTGCCAGCAAAAAACAAAGGGCCTACGAGCAGTACTTC. Translating it yields CASKKQRAYEQYF.